This TCR beta chain was sequenced in a study of T-cell memory formation after mild COVID-19. General study results and limits: CD4/CD8 balance characterized clones contracting day 15 to 85, and CD4+ skew characterized later expanders. Among contracting clones, CD4+ were mainly CM/EM and CD8+ enriched in EMRA.

Concerning this clonotype itself: The antigen is undetermined.

5'RACE, which relied on constant-segment primers, yielded TCR alpha and TCR beta cDNA libraries carrying sample barcodes and UMIs. TCRdb processed the 5' RACE reads anew with MiXCR; each CDR3 protein has one entry. This table has 40,000 to 60,000 distinct CDR3 sequences, about 7% appearing once. V was trimmed by 8 bases and J by 2 bases, leaving 12 bases between them. The CDR3 has 13 amino acids. Per germline, CDR1 SGHTA and CDR2 FQGNSA. The sequenced sample was PBMCs or a T cell subset sorted from them (not recorded which). This clonotype was sampled from a man aged 18 to 30 who had mild COVID-19 (a few samples of this study predate the infection). Cell type and time point are not known. This chain links TRBV7-2 with TRBJ2-5; D perhaps matches TRBD1 (6 bases). The CDR3 nucleotides read TGTGCCAGCGGAAACAGGGAACAAGAGACCCAGTACTTC. It translates to CASGNREQETQYF.